This TCR beta chain comes out of a study of blood T cells in healthy people across ages. At least ten counts were recorded for this clonotype. Together with a sample-barcoded 5' primer, a J-beta primer mix was included in a second PCR lasting about 7 to 12 cycles. The authors tagged each cDNA molecule using a template-switch adaptor with 12 random nucleotides. TCRdb reprocessed the 5' RACE reads via MiXCR and lists one record per CDR3 protein. Of 630,000 or so distinct CDR3 sequences listed, about 34% are singletons. Per the germline V gene, CDR1 is LNHNV and CDR2 is YYDKDF (reference sequence). The CDR3 has 18 residues. V was trimmed by 0 bases and J by 4 bases, leaving 21 bases between them. For every donor, a draw yielded approximately 9.8 milliliters of peripheral blood. Isolating PBMCs gave at least 6.5 million of these cells per sample.

V usage is TRBV15 and J usage is TRBJ1-1; no clear D gene. The receptor's source is an elderly woman in good health. The source material was blood. The CDR3 DNA sequence: TGTGCCACCAGCAGAGATCGCCCGAAGGGATTTTTGGGCACTGAAGCTTTCTTT. This translates into CATSRDRPKGFLGTEAFF.